This T cell receptor (beta chain) was found in a study of blood T cell repertoires in COVID-19 (TCRdb year 2020). Regarding the study in general: Samples from collaborators originated in the United States, Italy and Spain and spanned both the acute and convalescent phases of COVID-19. The material from the prospective study consisted of cDNA or gDNA derived from T cells, B-cell-depleted T cells, or PBMCs. Deeply sampled blood TCRbeta repertoires from subjects exposed to, actively infected with, or recovered from COVID-19 were included in the dataset. The repertoires were released in a freely available public database meant as a resource for research on the immune response to SARS-CoV-2. Samples came from the ongoing ImmuneRACE study (first 160 participants) plus 1,254 subjects from 6 global collaborators. The sample metadata nearly always contained a de-identified subject ID, COVID-19 status, age in years and sex. Where available, HLA class I and class II types were taken from metadata supplied by the sample provider and were not determined by assay-based typing. Summary of the overall study and its limitations: How much clinical and demographic metadata was included differed by source and by participant, and the metadata was provided uncurated.

TCRbeta CDR3 regions were amplified from genomic DNA by means of the immunoSEQ Assay, a bias-controlled multiplex PCR. The study's processing was this. Within the assay, amplification of reference gene primers was used to estimate how many nucleated cells each sample contained. To quantify the absolute abundance of each unique TCRbeta CDR3 rearrangement, sequence reads were collapsed and filtered. Productive Simpson clonality was computed per sample as the square root of Simpson's diversity index over productive rearrangements. TCRdb obtained this table from immuneACCESS and retained in-frame rearrangements with V and J assigned. These tables miss some clones; where compared with another copy, unresolved V genes account for less than half of the shortfall, and the remainder is unexplained. The D gene and trimming were derived from the DNA, and the V and J assignments and clone size from that table. In this sample the table shows around 100,000 clones, more than 70% of which occur a single time. The top ten constitute roughly 12% of the sample.

Collaborating institutions collected whole blood in K2EDTA tubes following their own protocols. For TCRbeta analysis, collaborators shipped samples as frozen whole blood, isolated PBMCs, or DNA extracted from either of those sample types. Spanning cysteine to phenylalanine, the CDR3 consists of 14 amino acids. The CDR3 DNA has 42 bases and is translated from base 1. CDR1 is given as LNHDA and CDR2 as SQIVND, both from the germline V gene (reference sequence). As for this clone: The clone's antigen remains unknown. No clone much larger than this one lies a single base away; base qualities are absent.

The clonotype originates from a woman aged 25 to 39 with acute or convalescent COVID-19. This receptor chain uses TRBV19 and TRBJ1-1, with TRBD1 tentatively as D gene (6 bases match). Material: peripheral blood. The DNA reads as follows: TGTGCACTTGACAGGATTGGGCTCAACACTGAAGCTTTCTTT. It codes for CALDRIGLNTEAFF.